Following are 5 T cell receptor beta chains from one sample sequenced in a study of identical twins. TCRdb reprocessed the 5' RACE reads via MiXCR and lists one record per CDR3 protein. There are over 250,000 distinct CDR3 sequences in the sample; 9.5% occur only once, and around 7.1% lies in the top ten. These data also featured in a second study, about yellow fever vaccine responses in identical twins.

The source material was CD8+ T cells sorted from blood. These receptors were collected from a woman under 30 in good health.

CDR3 protein: CAISELQGSDTQYF. CDR3 coding DNA: TGTGCCATCAGTGAACTCCAGGGATCAGATACGCAGTATTTT. The rearrangement uses TRBV10-3 and TRBJ2-3; D might be TRBD1 (5 bases). The length of the CDR3 is 14 residues. Germline V gives CDR1 ENHRY, CDR2 SYGVKD. V was trimmed by 3 bases and J by 4 bases, leaving 11 bases between them.

The V gene is TRBV7-9, the J gene TRBJ2-3, with 10 bases identical to TRBD2. The V gene end was trimmed by 0 bases and the J gene end by 2 bases; junction bases not matched to a gene: 5. CDR1 and CDR2 from the germline V gene are SEHNR and FQNEAQ (reference sequence). This CDR3 has 17 residues. The CDR3 DNA follows: TGTGCCAGCAGCTTAGCTCCTAGCGGGAGTATCACAGATACGCAGTATTTT. It yields the protein CASSLAPSGSITDTQYF.

The rearrangement uses TRBV7-8 and TRBJ2-3, with TRBD2 matching 13 bases. CDR1 is SGHVS and CDR2 is FQNEAQ in the germline V gene. The CDR3 contains 19 residues. V trimming: 3 bases; J trimming: 5 bases; junction bases outside the gene matches: 14. The CDR3: CASSLGFGTSGATLDTQYF. CDR3 DNA: TGTGCCAGCAGCTTGGGGTTTGGGACTAGCGGGGCAACCCTAGATACGCAGTATTTT. The whole variable domain, filled in from reference TRBV7-8 and TRBJ2-3, reads GAGVSQSPRYKVAKRGQDVALRCDPISGHVSLFWYQQALGQGPEFLTYFQNEAQLDKSGLPSDRFFAERPEGSVSTLKIQRTQQEDSAVYLCASSLGFGTSGATLDTQYFGPGTRLTVL.

The sample holds a few counts of this clonotype. The chain recombines TRBV7-8 with TRBJ2-1, with TRBD1 matching over 9 bases. Losses at the gene ends were 7 bases for V and 4 bases for J; bases not matched to a gene: 8. The CDR3 is 15 residues long. CDR1 and CDR2 from the germline V gene are SGHVS and FQNEAQ. This CDR3 is CASIIGTGSYNEQFF. CDR3 in DNA: TGTGCCAGCATCATCGGGACAGGGAGTTACAATGAGCAGTTCTTC.

The chain uses TRBV10-3 and TRBJ2-3; a weak D match, TRBD2 (6 bases). Germline V gene data show CDR1 as ENHRY and CDR2 as SYGVKD. V lost 2 bases and J 1 base, leaving 19 bases between the germline ends. The CDR3 has 18 amino acids. CDR3: CAISETAGSSVGTDTQYF. The CDR3, as DNA: TGTGCCATCAGTGAGACCGCGGGGTCTAGCGTTGGCACAGATACGCAGTATTTT.